The entry below gives a single T cell receptor beta chain sequence along with its context. No antigen is known for it. Nothing much larger sits one base from this clone, and base qualities are not available. TCRbeta CDR3 regions were amplified from genomic DNA by means of the immunoSEQ Assay, a bias-controlled multiplex PCR. On the study's bioinformatics: Within the assay, amplification of reference gene primers was used to estimate how many nucleated cells each sample contained. To quantify the absolute abundance of each unique TCRbeta CDR3 rearrangement, sequence reads were collapsed and filtered. Productive Simpson clonality was computed per sample as the square root of Simpson's diversity index over productive rearrangements. The source is immuneACCESS, and TCRdb retained only in-frame sequences with V and J called. Part of the clones is not carried over; for the studies checked, unresolved V genes explain less than half of this, and the remainder is unexplained. The D gene and trimming were derived from the DNA, and the V and J assignments and clone size from that table. This sample is represented by more than 150,000 clones; roughly 90% of them were singletons. The ten largest make up 2.5% to 3% of the sample.

The data belong to a study of blood T cell repertoires in COVID-19 (TCRdb year 2020). For context, the study as a whole: Samples covering the acute and convalescent phases of COVID-19 were provided by collaborators in the United States, Italy and Spain. The repertoires were released in a freely available public database intended as a resource for research on the immune response to SARS-CoV-2. Where available, HLA class I and class II types were taken from metadata supplied by the sample provider and were not determined by assay-based typing. Samples were obtained from the ongoing ImmuneRACE study (first 160 participants) and from some 1,200 subjects provided by 6 global collaborators. A de-identified subject ID, COVID-19 status, age in years and sex were almost always included in the sample metadata. Subjects who had been exposed to COVID-19, were actively infected with it, or had recovered from it provided the deeply sampled blood TCRbeta repertoires that made up the dataset. The material from the prospective study consisted of cDNA or gDNA derived from T cells, B-cell-depleted T cells, or PBMCs. What the authors observed across the whole study: How much clinical and demographic metadata was included differed by source and by participant, and the metadata was provided uncurated.

Its CDR3 holds 14 amino acids, cysteine through phenylalanine. Only the CDR3 part of the read is kept: 42 bases, read in frame from the first base. CDR1 is given as LNHDA and CDR2 as SQIVND, both from the germline V gene (reference sequence). At the junction V is shortened by 3 bases and J by 1 base; bases outside the gene matches: 0. The collaborating institutions used their own protocols to collect whole blood in K2EDTA tubes. For TCRbeta analysis, collaborator samples were shipped as frozen whole blood, as isolated PBMCs, or as DNA extracted from either sample type. The chain is made from TRBV19 and TRBJ2-3, with 8 bases matching TRBD2. The specimen sequenced was peripheral blood. This clonotype was obtained from a man aged 55 to 70 with acute or convalescent COVID-19. CDR3 loop: CASSISGGTDTQYF. The base sequence is TGTGCCAGTAGTATTAGCGGGGGCACAGATACGCAGTATTTT.